Below are 7 T cell receptor beta chains sequenced from a single sample in a study of blood T cell repertoires in COVID-19. The table came from immunoSEQ multiplex PCR; TCRdb's copy has only in-frame clones and leaves some out. The sample has 120,000 to 150,000 clones, more than 80% seen once; the top ten hold about an eighth. Sequencing was done on a sample of peripheral blood. These receptors all come from a man between 18 and 35 years old with COVID-19, enrolled during active disease.

This sequence joins TRBV23-1 and TRBJ2-1; 7 positions agree with TRBD2. TRBV23-1 has ORF status, its function being uncertain. This CDR3 is built from 16 residues. The V segment lost 4 bases and the J segment 4 bases; nucleotides outside the gene matches: 10. The DNA of the CDR3 is TGCGCCAGCAGTCGCGCCAGGGCTAGCGGTTACAATGAGCAGTTCTTC. It yields the protein CASSRARASGYNEQFF.

This rearrangement joins TRBV18 to TRBJ2-5; maybe TRBD1 (6 bases). The germline gives CDR1 KGHSH, CDR2 LQKENI. The CDR3 extends over 13 amino acids. The V end lost 2 bases, the J end lost 5 bases, and 9 bases lay between the germline ends. The CDR3 sequence: CASSPTGKETQYF. The CDR3 nucleotides read TGTGCCAGCTCACCAACAGGGAAGGAGACCCAGTACTTC.

This clone was counted only a few times. CDR3 sequence reads: CASSKDRGRAGELFF. DNA for the CDR3: TGTGCCAGCAGCAAGGACAGGGGGCGAGCCGGGGAGCTGTTTTTT. The V gene is TRBV7-9, the J gene TRBJ2-2; 11 bases align to TRBD1. The CDR3 is 15 residues long. V trimming: 5 bases; J trimming: 6 bases; junction bases outside the gene matches: 5. Per the germline V gene, CDR1 is SEHNR and CDR2 is FQNEAQ (reference sequence).

This clone showed up just a few times. Its ends do not fully match the called genes, so a read error is possible. This chain's CDR3 is CASSPETSGTNEQFF. The CDR3 DNA follows: TGTGCTAGCAGCCCGGAGACTAGCGGGACCAATGAGCAGTTCTTC. J is TRBJ2-1 and V is TRBV7-7; 11 bases match TRBD2. The CDR3 sequence is 15 residues long. Germline loops: CDR1 SSHAT, CDR2 FNYEAQ (reference sequence).

This chain links TRBV5-6 with TRBJ2-7; possible D gene TRBD2, 5 bases. The CDR3 spans 15 residues. Germline lookup yields CDR1 SGHDT and CDR2 YYEEEE. Between the trimmed V and J ends, which lost 7 bases and 3 bases, there was a span of 20 bases. The CDR3 bases are TGTGCCAGCGGACCGGGGAAGGCCCCCTACTACGAGCAGTACTTC. Its protein product is CASGPGKAPYYEQYF.

This clone was counted only a few times. V is TRBV18 and J is TRBJ1-2; 10 nucleotides agree with TRBD1. V was pared by 1 base and J by 8 bases, with 4 bases of the junction left unmatched. Germline CDR1 is KGHSH and CDR2 is LQKENI. The CDR3 sequence is 14 residues long. CDR3 sequence (DNA): TGTGCCAGCTCACCACTGGGGACAGGGGAAGGCTACACCTTC. Residues: CASSPLGTGEGYTF.

The chain joins TRBV28 to TRBJ2-1; no firm D call. Trimming cost V 7 bases and J 2 bases, with 15 bases left between them. This CDR3 comprises 15 residues. Per germline, CDR1 MDHEN and CDR2 SYDVKM. As DNA, the CDR3 is TGTGCCAGCAATCCGGGTCCTACTACCTACAATGAGCAGTTCTTC. Its protein product is CASNPGPTTYNEQFF.